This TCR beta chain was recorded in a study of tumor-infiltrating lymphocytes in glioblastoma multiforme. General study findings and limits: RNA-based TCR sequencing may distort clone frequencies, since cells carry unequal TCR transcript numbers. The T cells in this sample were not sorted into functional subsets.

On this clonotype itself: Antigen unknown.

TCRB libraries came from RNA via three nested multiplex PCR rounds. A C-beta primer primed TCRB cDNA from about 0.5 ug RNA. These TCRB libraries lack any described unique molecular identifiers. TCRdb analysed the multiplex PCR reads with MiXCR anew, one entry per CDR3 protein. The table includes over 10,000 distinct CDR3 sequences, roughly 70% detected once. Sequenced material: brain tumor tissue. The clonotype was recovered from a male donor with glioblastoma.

CDR3 bases: TGTGCCAGCAGCGAAGGGCCTGACCGGGATGAAAAACTGTTTTTT. Residues: CASSEGPDRDEKLFF. This sequence joins TRBV4-2 and TRBJ1-4; no firm D call. Trimming shortened V by 5 bases and J by 6 bases, and 16 bases separated the two germline ends. The germline V gene has CDR1 LGHNA and CDR2 YNFKEQ. The CDR3 is made up of 15 amino acids.